This entry lists 10 T cell receptor beta chains sequenced from one sample in a study of monozygotic twins with inflammatory bowel disease. For each CDR3 protein, TCRdb gives one entry from its re-call of the 5' RACE reads, without DNA. The table lists about 380,000 distinct CDR3 sequences, with just over 2.5% in the top ten. The specimen was blood. All receptors derive from a human donor with ulcerative colitis or Crohn's disease, or a healthy co-twin of an affected twin (not recorded which).

The rearrangement links TRBV5-1 to TRBJ2-7; the TCRdb call, TRBD1, lacks DNA for checking. From germline, CDR1 is SGHRS and CDR2 YFSETQ. This CDR3 comprises 16 residues. Here the CDR3 reads CASSPRPGQGAREQYF.

This chain joins TRBV20-1 and TRBJ2-2; without DNA, the TCRdb call of TRBD2 cannot be checked. This CDR3 comprises 16 residues. Looked up from germline, CDR1 is DFQATT and CDR2 is SNEGSKA (reference sequence). This CDR3 is CSARDWAGRNTGELFF.

The chain couples TRBV20-1 to TRBJ2-3; TCRdb gives TRBD1 as the D gene, but with no DNA this cannot be confirmed. Looked up from germline, CDR1 is DFQATT and CDR2 is SNEGSKA (reference sequence). The CDR3 contains 12 residues. The CDR3 here is CSRTGSTDTQYF.

V is TRBV5-1 and J is TRBJ1-6. The CDR3 runs 16 residues. Germline CDR1 is SGHRS and CDR2 is YFSETQ. The CDR3 spells CASSHGSSSYNSPLHF.

The J gene is TRBJ1-5, the V gene TRBV5-4; TCRdb indicates TRBD1, and absent DNA this call remains unverified. Germline V CDR1 and CDR2: SGHNT, YYREEE (reference sequence). CDR3 size: 15 residues. The CDR3 sequence is CASSLDGQGRQPQHF.

The chain employs TRBV7-2 and TRBJ2-6; the TCRdb call, TRBD1, lacks DNA for checking. The CDR3 has 19 amino acids. The germline gives CDR1 SGHTA, CDR2 FQGNSA. CDR3 sequence reads: CASSLSGTRGHTGANVLTF.

This chain uses TRBV10-3 with TRBJ2-1; TCRdb designates TRBD1, a call that cannot be tested without DNA. The CDR3 runs 16 residues. The germline V gene has CDR1 ENHRY and CDR2 SYGVKD. CDR3 amino acids: CAISDTGTGAGERQFF.

The V and J genes are TRBV20-1 and TRBJ1-1; without DNA, the TCRdb call of TRBD1 cannot be checked. This CDR3 comprises 11 residues. Per the germline V gene, CDR1 is DFQATT and CDR2 is SNEGSKA (reference sequence). The CDR3 sequence: CSARDAPRAFF.

CDR3 amino acids: CASSIRGQGSQYF. The V call is TRBV10-2, the J call TRBJ2-5; TCRdb proposes TRBD1, but this gene call is untestable without DNA. CDR1 and CDR2 (germline): WSHSY, SAAADI. The CDR3 consists of 13 residues.

J is TRBJ2-3 and V is TRBV19; TCRdb names TRBD1, which stays unverified in the absence of DNA. The germline V gene encodes CDR1 LNHDA and CDR2 SQIVND (reference sequence). This CDR3 region has 15 residues. The CDR3 region is CASSLATGTTDTQYF.